This T cell receptor beta chain came from a study of T cell repertoires in cytomegalovirus infection. Study-level background: CMV infection together with matching HLA type was indicated by public TCR beta signatures.

This clonotype occurred many times. TCRdb re-called the reads with MiXCR, one entry per CDR3 protein. This sample has about 190,000 distinct CDR3 sequences; 25% to 30% occur once, and the top ten carry approximately 30%. Germline assignment: CDR1 SGHTA and CDR2 FQGNSA. Trimming cost V 7 bases and J 5 bases, with 23 bases left between them. This CDR3 region has 16 residues. The TCR sequence derives from a human donor in good health (CMV status not recorded). Some clones in this sample may be carry-over from other donors' samples. The sequenced material came from PBMCs. This chain joins TRBV7-2 and TRBJ1-1; D perhaps matches TRBD1 (6 bases). Here the CDR3 DNA reads TGTGCCAGCATCATCCGACCAGGGGCGCATAGAACTGAAGCTTTCTTT. This gives the protein CASIIRPGAHRTEAFF.